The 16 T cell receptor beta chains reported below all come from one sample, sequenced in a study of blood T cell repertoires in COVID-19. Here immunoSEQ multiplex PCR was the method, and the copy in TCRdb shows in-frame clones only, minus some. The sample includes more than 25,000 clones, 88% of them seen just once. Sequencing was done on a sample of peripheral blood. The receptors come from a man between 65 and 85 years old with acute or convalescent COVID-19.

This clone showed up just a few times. This chain's CDR3 is CARGQGANTEAFF. The CDR3 nucleotides read TGCGCCAGGGGACAGGGAGCGAACACTGAAGCTTTCTTT. J is TRBJ1-1 and V is TRBV5-1; 9 positions agree with TRBD1. V dropped 8 bases and J dropped 1; count of bases not matched to a gene: 3. This CDR3 comprises 13 residues. Germline assignment: CDR1 SGHRS and CDR2 YFSETQ.

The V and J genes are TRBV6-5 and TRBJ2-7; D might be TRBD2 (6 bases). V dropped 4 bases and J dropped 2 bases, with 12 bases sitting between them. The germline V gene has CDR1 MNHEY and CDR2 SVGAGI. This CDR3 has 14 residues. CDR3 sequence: CASSFSGPTYEQYF. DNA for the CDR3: TGTGCCAGCAGTTTTAGCGGACCAACCTACGAGCAGTACTTC.

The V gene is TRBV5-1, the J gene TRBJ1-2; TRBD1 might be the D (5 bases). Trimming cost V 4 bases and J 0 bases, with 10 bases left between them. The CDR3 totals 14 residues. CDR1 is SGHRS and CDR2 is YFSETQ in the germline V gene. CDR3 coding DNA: TGCGCCAGCAGCCTCGACAGCACTAACTATGGCTACACCTTC. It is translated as CASSLDSTNYGYTF.

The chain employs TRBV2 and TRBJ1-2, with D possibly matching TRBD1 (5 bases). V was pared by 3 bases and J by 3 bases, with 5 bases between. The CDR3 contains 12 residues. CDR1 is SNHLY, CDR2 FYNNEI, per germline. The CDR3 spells CASSDRDYGYTF. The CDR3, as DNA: TGTGCCAGCAGTGACAGGGACTATGGCTACACCTTC.

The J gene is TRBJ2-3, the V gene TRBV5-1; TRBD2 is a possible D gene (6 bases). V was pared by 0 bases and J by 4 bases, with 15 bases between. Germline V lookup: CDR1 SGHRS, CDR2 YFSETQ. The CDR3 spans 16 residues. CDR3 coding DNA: TGCGCCAGCAGCTTGGGGGCCGGGAGTGCGTCAGATACGCAGTATTTT. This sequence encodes CASSLGAGSASDTQYF.

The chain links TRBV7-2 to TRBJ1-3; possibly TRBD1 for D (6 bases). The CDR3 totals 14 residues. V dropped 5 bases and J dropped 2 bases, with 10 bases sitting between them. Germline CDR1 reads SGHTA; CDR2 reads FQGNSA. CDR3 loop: CASSPGQPGNTIYF. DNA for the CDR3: TGTGCCAGCAGCCCCGGACAGCCTGGAAACACCATATATTTT.

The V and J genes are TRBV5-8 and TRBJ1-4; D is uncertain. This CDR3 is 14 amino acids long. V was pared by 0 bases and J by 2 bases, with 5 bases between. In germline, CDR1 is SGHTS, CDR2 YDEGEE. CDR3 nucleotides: TGTGCCAGCAGCTTGGGGCAGACTAATGAAAAACTGTTTTTT. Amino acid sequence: CASSLGQTNEKLFF. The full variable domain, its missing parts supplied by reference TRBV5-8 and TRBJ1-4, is EAGVTQSPTHLIKTRGQQATLRCSPISGHTSVYWYQQALGLGLQFLLWYDEGEERNRGNFPPRFSGRQFPNYSSELNVNALELEDSALYLCASSLGQTNEKLFFGSGTQLSVL.

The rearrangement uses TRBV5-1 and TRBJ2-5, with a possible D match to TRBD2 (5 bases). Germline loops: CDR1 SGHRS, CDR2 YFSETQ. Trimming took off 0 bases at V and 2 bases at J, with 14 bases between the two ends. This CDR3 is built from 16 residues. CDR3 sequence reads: CASSLAVARSQETQYF. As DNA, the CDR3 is TGCGCCAGCAGCTTGGCCGTAGCGCGATCACAAGAGACCCAGTACTTC.

The CDR3, as DNA: TGTGCCAGCAGCTTCGTGCAGTGGGATACGCAGTATTTT. Residues: CASSFVQWDTQYF. The V gene is TRBV7-2, the J gene TRBJ2-3; D is ambiguous. The CDR3 contains 13 residues. The germline CDR1 and CDR2 sequences are SGHTA and FQGNSA. The germline V and J ends were trimmed by 3 bases and 6 bases, with 10 bases remaining between them. Using reference TRBV7-2 and TRBJ2-3 for the parts outside the CDR3, the full variable domain is GAGVSQSPSNKVTEKGKDVELRCDPISGHTALYWYRQSLGQGLEFLIYFQGNSAPDKSGLPSDRFSAERTGGSVSTLTIQRTQQEDSAVYLCASSFVQWDTQYFGPGTRLTVL.

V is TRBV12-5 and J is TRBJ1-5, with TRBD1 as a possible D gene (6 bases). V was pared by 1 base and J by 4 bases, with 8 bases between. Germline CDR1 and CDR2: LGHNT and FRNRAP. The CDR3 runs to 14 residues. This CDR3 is CASGLGQGNQPQHF. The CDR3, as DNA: TGTGCTAGTGGTTTGGGTCAGGGGAATCAGCCCCAGCATTTT.

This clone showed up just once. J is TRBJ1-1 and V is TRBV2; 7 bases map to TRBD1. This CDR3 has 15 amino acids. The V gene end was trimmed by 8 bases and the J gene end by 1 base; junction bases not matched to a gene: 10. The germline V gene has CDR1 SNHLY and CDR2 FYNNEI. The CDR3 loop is CASRTGVNWNTEAFF. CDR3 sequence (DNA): TGTGCCAGCCGCACAGGGGTAAATTGGAACACTGAAGCTTTCTTT.

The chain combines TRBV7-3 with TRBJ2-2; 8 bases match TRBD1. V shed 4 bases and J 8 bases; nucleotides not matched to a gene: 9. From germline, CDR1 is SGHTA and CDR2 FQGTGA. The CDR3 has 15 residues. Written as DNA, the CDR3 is TGTGCCAGCAGCTCCTACGGACAGGGCGGAGGGGAGCTGTTTTTT. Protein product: CASSSYGQGGGELFF.

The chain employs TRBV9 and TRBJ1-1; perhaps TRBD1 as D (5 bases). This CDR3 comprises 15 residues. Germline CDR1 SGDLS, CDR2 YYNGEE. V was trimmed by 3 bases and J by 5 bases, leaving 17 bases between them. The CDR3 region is CASSDLQAARTEAFF. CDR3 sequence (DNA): TGTGCCAGCAGCGATCTACAGGCGGCACGGACTGAAGCTTTCTTT.

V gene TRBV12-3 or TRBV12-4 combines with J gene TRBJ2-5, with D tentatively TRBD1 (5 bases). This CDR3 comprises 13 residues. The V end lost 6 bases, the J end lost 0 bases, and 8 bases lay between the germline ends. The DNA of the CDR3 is TGTGCCAGCAGCGCAGGGTACCAAGAGACCCAGTACTTC. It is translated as CASSAGYQETQYF.

CDR3 protein: CATSDITGTSGSTDTQYF. CDR3 nucleotide sequence: TGTGCCACCAGTGATATAACCGGGACTAGCGGGAGCACAGATACGCAGTATTTT. The rearrangement links TRBV24-1 to TRBJ2-3; 12 positions match TRBD2. With 3 bases clipped from V and 0 bases from J, the junction kept 6 bases outside the gene matches. The CDR3 contains 18 residues. Germline CDR1 is KGHDR and CDR2 is SFDVKD.

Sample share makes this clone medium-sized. CDR3 sequence (DNA): TGTGCTAGTGGAAGGACTAGCGGGAGCGGGACCGGGGAGCTGTTTTTT. It codes for CASGRTSGSGTGELFF. This chain uses TRBV12-5 with TRBJ2-2; the match to TRBD2 covers 13 bases. Trimming at V came to 6 bases and at J to 5 bases, leaving 6 bases not matched to a gene. The CDR3 is 16 amino acids. Per the germline V gene, CDR1 is LGHNT and CDR2 is FRNRAP.